The 28 T cell receptor beta chains below were found in one sample sequenced in a study of blood T cell repertoires in COVID-19. Clones were sequenced by immunoSEQ multiplex PCR, and TCRdb holds only the in-frame ones, with some missing. The table has 70,000 to 80,000 clones, 82% seen once. What was sequenced was peripheral blood. These receptors all come from a woman of 80 years or more with acute or convalescent COVID-19.

J is TRBJ1-4 and V is TRBV5-1; D might be TRBD1 (5 bases). The CDR3 is 18 amino acids. Germline lookup yields CDR1 SGHRS and CDR2 YFSETQ. Trimming removed 4 bases from V and 0 bases from J, with 19 bases in between. CDR3 in DNA: TGCGCCAGCAGCCCATGGCCAGGGCAAGGGGCAACTAATGAAAAACTGTTTTTT. This gives the protein CASSPWPGQGATNEKLFF.

The chain joins TRBV29-1 to TRBJ2-1; TRBD2 matches 9 bases. CDR3 length: 17 residues. The J segment lost 0 bases and the V segment lost 4 bases, leaving 10 bases of the junction unmatched. CDR1 is SQVTM and CDR2 is ANQGSEA in the germline V gene. The CDR3 protein is CSVGGVFSGSSYNEQFF. The CDR3 DNA follows: TGCAGCGTTGGAGGGGTTTTTAGCGGGAGCTCCTACAATGAGCAGTTCTTC.

This clone appeared a single time. This chain links TRBV28 with TRBJ2-7, with TRBD2 identical over 9 bases. Trimming removed 5 bases from V and 1 base from J; junction bases left unmatched: 9. The CDR3 covers 16 residues. CDR1 and CDR2 (germline): MDHEN, SYDVKM. CDR3 nucleotide sequence: TGTGCCAGCAGTACAAAGCCCCTAGCGGGATCCTACGAGCAGTACTTC. Amino acid sequence: CASSTKPLAGSYEQYF.

This clone appeared a single time. The V gene is TRBV7-9, the J gene TRBJ1-6; 11 bases agree with TRBD1. Germline CDR1 and CDR2: SEHNR and FQNEAQ (reference sequence). V shed 5 bases, J shed 7 bases, and the junction held 1 base outside the gene matches. The CDR3 consists of 14 residues. As DNA, the CDR3 is TGTGCCAGCAGCCGGACAGGGGGCAATTCACCCCTCCACTTT. This gives the protein CASSRTGGNSPLHF.

This clone has more than one count but fewer than ten. The chain couples TRBV27 to TRBJ2-7; D may be TRBD1 (6 bases). The germline gives CDR1 MNHEY, CDR2 SMNVEV (reference sequence). The ends were cut back, 5 bases at V and 6 bases at J, with 14 bases in the middle. The CDR3 is made up of 13 amino acids. The CDR3 region is CASSPQGRAEQYF. The CDR3 DNA reads as TGTGCCAGCAGTCCTCAGGGGCGAGCCGAGCAGTACTTC.

This sequence joins TRBV28 and TRBJ2-1, with 15 bases identical to TRBD2. The junction had 7 bases not matched to a gene; V was cut back by 6 bases and J by 7 bases. The germline gives CDR1 MDHEN, CDR2 SYDVKM. The CDR3 length is 16 residues. The CDR3 sequence: CASSPTGTSGRNEQFF. For the CDR3, the DNA is TGTGCCAGCAGCCCCACCGGGACTAGCGGGAGGAATGAGCAGTTCTTC.

V gene TRBV5-4 combines with J gene TRBJ2-7, with 9 nucleotides matching TRBD1. The germline V gene encodes CDR1 SGHNT and CDR2 YYREEE (reference sequence). This CDR3 has 13 amino acids. Germline trimming cut 2 bases from V and 11 bases from J; bases unmatched to any gene: 8. CDR3 sequence (DNA): TGTGCCAGCAGCTTTGGAGGGGGACAGGGAGAGTACTTC. The encoded protein is CASSFGGGQGEYF. Full variable domain (outside the CDR3, taken from reference TRBV5-4 and TRBJ2-7): ETGVTQSPTHLIKTRGQQVTLRCSSQSGHNTVSWYQQALGQGPQFIFQYYREEENGRGNFPPRFSGLQFPNYSSELNVNALELDDSALYLCASSFGGGQGEYFGPGTRLTVT.

The CDR3 sequence: CASSFRTGPDTQYF. The DNA for the CDR3 is TGTGCCAGCAGTTTCCGGACAGGTCCAGATACGCAGTATTTT. The V and J genes are TRBV27 and TRBJ2-3; the match to TRBD1 covers 7 bases. CDR3 length: 14 residues. The trim removed 3 bases at V and 4 bases at J, leaving 4 bases unmatched. Germline values: CDR1 MNHEY, CDR2 SMNVEV (reference sequence).

This chain joins TRBV30 and TRBJ1-5; possibly TRBD1 for D (5 bases). Trimming shortened V by 0 bases and J by 5 bases, and 14 bases separated the two germline ends. The germline CDR1 and CDR2 sequences are GTSNPN and SVGIG (reference sequence). The CDR3 loop spans 15 amino acids. The DNA of the CDR3 is TGTGCCTGGAGTGTACCAGGGCAGGGTCATCAGCCCCAGCATTTT. Protein sequence: CAWSVPGQGHQPQHF.

This chain links TRBV6-5 with TRBJ2-2; possibly TRBD2 for D (6 bases). V was trimmed by 5 bases and J by 1 base, leaving 11 bases between them. CDR1 MNHEY and CDR2 SVGAGI come from the germline V gene. This CDR3 is built from 15 residues. CDR3 DNA: TGTGCCAGCAGTCCAAGGCGGGGGAACACCGGGGAGCTGTTTTTT. Protein: CASSPRRGNTGELFF.

V usage is TRBV6-5 and J usage is TRBJ1-2; 8 positions match TRBD1. CDR1 is MNHEY and CDR2 is SVGAGI in the germline V gene. The CDR3 extends over 14 amino acids. Trimming removed 5 bases from V and 8 bases from J; junction bases left unmatched: 10. The CDR3 nucleotides are TGTGCCAGCAGTACCGCAGGGGGCGCCGGGGGCTACACCTTC. Translating it yields CASSTAGGAGGYTF.

This clone was counted a single time. The chain combines TRBV4-3 with TRBJ1-5, with D perhaps matching TRBD1 (6 bases). V was cut by 0 bases and J by 7 bases, with 16 bases left in between. The CDR3 runs 16 residues. CDR1 LGHNA and CDR2 YSLEER come from the germline V gene. CDR3 sequence reads: CASSQEAGAEWQPQHF. The CDR3 coding sequence is TGCGCCAGCAGCCAAGAAGCGGGGGCAGAGTGGCAGCCCCAGCATTTT.

Many counts were recorded for this clone. V gene TRBV19 combines with J gene TRBJ2-2; TRBD1 matches 12 bases. The CDR3 has 15 amino acids. V trimming: 4 bases; J trimming: 4 bases; junction bases outside the gene matches: 1. The germline V gene encodes CDR1 LNHDA and CDR2 SQIVND (reference sequence). The CDR3 DNA reads TGTGCCAGTAGTAGGGGACAGGGGGCCACCGGGGAGCTGTTTTTT. The encoded protein is CASSRGQGATGELFF.

This chain connects TRBV5-4 to TRBJ2-7; tentative D call: TRBD2 (6 bases). The V end was cut by 4 bases, the J end by 0 bases, with 14 bases between. The CDR3 totals 15 residues. CDR1 is SGHNT, CDR2 YYREEE, per germline (reference sequence). The CDR3 spells CASSRGGSGSYEQYF. CDR3 sequence (DNA): TGTGCCAGCAGCCGTGGGGGTAGCGGCTCCTACGAGCAGTACTTC.

The V gene is TRBV19, the J gene TRBJ2-2, with D perhaps TRBD2 (6 bases). Trimming pared 11 bases from V and 8 bases from J, leaving 15 bases between. CDR3 size: 12 residues. CDR1 and CDR2 from the germline V gene are LNHDA and SQIVND (reference sequence). CDR3 sequence reads: CAASLRGGELFF. The DNA of the CDR3 is TGTGCCGCCTCACTTCGGGGGGGGGAGCTGTTTTTT.

The chain joins TRBV2 to TRBJ2-1; tentatively, D is TRBD2 (5 bases). CDR1 and CDR2 from the germline V gene are SNHLY and FYNNEI. The CDR3 runs 15 residues. Trimming cost V 5 bases and J 0 bases, with 11 bases left between them. The CDR3 DNA reads TGTGCCAGCAGTCTTAAGCGGAACTCCTACAATGAGCAGTTCTTC. Residues: CASSLKRNSYNEQFF.

In its sample, this clone was seen a few times. CDR3 DNA: TGTGCCAGCAGTGACAGGGCGTATGGCTACACCTTC. Its translation is CASSDRAYGYTF. This chain uses TRBV6-6 with TRBJ1-2, with 7 bases that match TRBD1. The V and J ends lost 5 bases and 5 bases, in that order; junction bases with no gene match: 2. CDR3 length: 12 amino acids. Germline V gives CDR1 MNHNY, CDR2 SVGAGI (reference sequence).

The gene calls are TRBV7-9 and TRBJ2-3; no reliable D call. Trimming removed 2 bases from V and 5 bases from J, with 5 bases in between. Germline CDR1 reads SEHNR; CDR2 reads FQNEAQ (reference sequence). This CDR3 comprises 12 residues. The CDR3 DNA sequence: TGTGCCAGCAGCTTATTCAGAGATACGCAGTATTTT. Protein product: CASSLFRDTQYF.

The chain joins TRBV14 to TRBJ1-2, with a tentative D call TRBD1 (5 bases). The ends were cut back, 4 bases at V and 8 bases at J, with 14 bases in the middle. The CDR3 runs to 13 residues. The germline gives CDR1 SGHDN, CDR2 FVKESK. The DNA of the CDR3 is TGTGCCAGCAGCCTCCAGGGTCCTCTGGGCTACACCTTC. Protein product: CASSLQGPLGYTF.

The chain links TRBV18 to TRBJ2-7; 14 bases align to TRBD2. The CDR3 is made up of 18 amino acids. V lost 3 bases and J lost 1; bases outside the gene matches: 8. Looked up from germline, CDR1 is KGHSH and CDR2 is LQKENI. The CDR3 DNA reads as TGTGCCAGCTCACCTCGACTAGCGGGAGGGCCGGGGTCCTACGAGCAGTACTTC. It specifies CASSPRLAGGPGSYEQYF.

The V call is TRBV7-9, the J call TRBJ2-1; no clear D gene. V lost 5 bases and J 0 bases, leaving 14 bases between the germline ends. Germline V CDR1 and CDR2: SEHNR, FQNEAQ (reference sequence). The CDR3 sequence is 16 residues long. Here the CDR3 DNA reads TGTGCCAGCAGCCTTCATACTTTAAGCTCCTACAATGAGCAGTTCTTC. As protein: CASSLHTLSSYNEQFF.

V gene TRBV7-9 combines with J gene TRBJ2-1; 7 bases match TRBD1. V was clipped by 5 bases and J by 6 bases; unmatched bases: 4. CDR1 and CDR2 (germline): SEHNR, FQNEAQ (reference sequence). The CDR3 extends over 13 amino acids. The CDR3 sequence: CASSLTGVNEQFF. CDR3 nucleotides: TGTGCCAGCAGCCTAACAGGGGTCAATGAGCAGTTCTTC.

The chain couples TRBV9 to TRBJ1-2; D might be TRBD1 (6 bases). This CDR3 spans 16 amino acids. Trimming took off 0 bases at V and 2 bases at J, with 14 bases between the two ends. CDR1 and CDR2 from the germline V gene are SGDLS and YYNGEE. The CDR3 DNA reads as TGTGCCAGCAGCGTAGAGGCAGGGGCCCCGAACTATGGCTACACCTTC. This translates into CASSVEAGAPNYGYTF.

V gene TRBV12-3 or TRBV12-4 combines with J gene TRBJ2-1; no definite D call. CDR3 length: 11 amino acids. V lost 1 base, J lost 9 bases, and 4 bases lay in between. CDR3 region: CASSLGSEQFF. Here the CDR3 DNA reads TGTGCCAGCAGTTTAGGGAGTGAGCAGTTCTTC.

CDR3 protein: CASSLYRGNYGYTF. In nucleotides, the CDR3 is TGTGCCAGCAGTTTGTACAGGGGGAACTATGGCTACACCTTC. The rearrangement uses TRBV28 and TRBJ1-2; 8 nucleotides match TRBD1. Germline lookup yields CDR1 MDHEN and CDR2 SYDVKM. The CDR3 sequence is 14 residues long. Losses at the gene ends were 3 bases for V and 2 bases for J; bases not matched to a gene: 2.

The V call is TRBV27, the J call TRBJ2-3; 10 bases align to TRBD2. The CDR3 has 17 amino acids. Germline V CDR1 and CDR2: MNHEY, SMNVEV (reference sequence). The trim removed 6 bases at V and 1 base at J, leaving 10 bases unmatched. CDR3 sequence: CASSHPAGTSGTDTQYF. The CDR3 DNA sequence: TGTGCCAGCAGCCATCCCGCCGGGACTAGCGGCACAGATACGCAGTATTTT.

The gene calls are TRBV11-2 and TRBJ2-7; 7 nucleotides align to TRBD1. The CDR3 is made up of 13 amino acids. Germline loops: CDR1 SGHAT, CDR2 FQNNGV. V shed 1 base and J 6 bases; nucleotides not matched to a gene: 3. Written as DNA, the CDR3 is TGTGCCAGCAGCTTAGCAACAGGGGTCGAGCAGTACTTC. Translation: CASSLATGVEQYF.

The rearrangement links TRBV6-2 or TRBV6-3 to TRBJ1-5; D gene uncertain. V gave up 5 bases and J gave up 6 bases, with 20 bases separating them. Per the germline V gene, CDR1 is MNHEY and CDR2 is SVGEGT. The CDR3 runs to 16 residues. CDR3 nucleotides: TGTGCCAGCAGTAGAATACGTTTACTTGAGGTTCAGCCCCAGCATTTT. This sequence encodes CASSRIRLLEVQPQHF.